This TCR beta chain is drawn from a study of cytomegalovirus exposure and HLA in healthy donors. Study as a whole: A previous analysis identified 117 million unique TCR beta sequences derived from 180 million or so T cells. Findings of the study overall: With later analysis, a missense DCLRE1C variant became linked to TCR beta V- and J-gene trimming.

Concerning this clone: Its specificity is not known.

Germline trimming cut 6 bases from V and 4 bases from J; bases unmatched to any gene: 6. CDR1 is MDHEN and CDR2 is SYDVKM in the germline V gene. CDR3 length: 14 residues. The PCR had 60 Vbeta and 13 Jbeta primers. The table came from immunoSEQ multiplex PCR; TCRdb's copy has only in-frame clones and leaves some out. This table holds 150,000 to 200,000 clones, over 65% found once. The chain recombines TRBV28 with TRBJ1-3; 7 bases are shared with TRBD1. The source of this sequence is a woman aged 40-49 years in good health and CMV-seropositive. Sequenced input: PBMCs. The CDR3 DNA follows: TGTGCCAGCAGCCGGACAGGACCCGGAAACACCATATATTTT. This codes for CASSRTGPGNTIYF.